This TCR beta chain appears in the sequencing data of a study of human T cells and chemical hapten exposure. This clonotype was counted at least ten times. A single record per CDR3 protein comes from TCRdb applying MiXCR to the RACE reads. The table shows around 120,000 distinct CDR3 sequences, with roughly 13% occurring only once. Indicated time point: pre-sensitization, week 0. Treatment described: therapeutic diphenylcyclopropenone sensitization with weekly scalp DPC. The sequence was obtained from a young woman with alopecia areata. Some clones in this sample may be carry-over from other donors' samples. Sample: whole blood, taken in connection with sensitization to the hapten diphenylcyclopropenone (DPC).

The CDR3 DNA sequence: TGTGCCAGCAGTTCCCCCGAGACAGGGGGCAGGGAGCAGTACTTC. Translating gives CASSSPETGGREQYF. The rearrangement links TRBV6-2 or TRBV6-3 to TRBJ2-7; TRBD1 aligns across 10 bases. The CDR3 totals 15 residues. Germline-derived CDR1 and CDR2 are MNHEY and SVGEGT. V lost 4 bases and J lost 7; bases outside the gene matches: 10.